These 20 T cell receptor beta chains share one sample of origin, sequenced in a study of shared clonotypes between healthy human individuals. Produced via immunoSEQ multiplex PCR; TCRdb's table is partial and in-frame only. The sample has roughly 2.2 million clones, approximately 95% seen once; the top ten hold 0.3% to 0.4%. The sequenced sample was naive CD4+ T cells from PBMCs. The subset is: CD45RA+ positively selected. All receptors derive from a man between 18 and 35 years old in good health. Some clones in this sample may be carry-over from other donors' samples.

The CDR3 loop is CASSVMALNTEAFF. In nucleotides, the CDR3 is TGTGCCAGCAGCGTAATGGCCTTGAACACTGAAGCTTTCTTT. The rearrangement uses TRBV9 and TRBJ1-1; no reliable D call. This CDR3 has 14 residues. V dropped 1 base and J dropped 0 bases, with 7 bases sitting between them. Germline loops: CDR1 SGDLS, CDR2 YYNGEE.

The V gene is TRBV6-1, the J gene TRBJ2-2; D gene unclear. Trimming shortened V by 2 bases and J by 9 bases, and 10 bases separated the two germline ends. This CDR3 has 13 amino acids. From germline, CDR1 is MNHNS and CDR2 SASEGT. The CDR3 region has the DNA TGTGCCAGCAGTGAAACCAGTTTCAGGGAGCTGTTTTTT. Protein sequence: CASSETSFRELFF.

This chain links TRBV25-1 with TRBJ2-6, with D possibly matching TRBD2 (6 bases). Germline V gene data show CDR1 as MGHDK and CDR2 as SYGVNS. The CDR3 runs to 15 residues. V lost 6 bases and J lost 2, with 11 bases in between. The CDR3 region is CASSPPGAGANVLTF. The DNA for the CDR3 is TGTGCCAGCAGCCCCCCGGGGGCTGGGGCCAACGTCCTGACTTTC. Based on the CDR3 plus reference TRBV25-1 and TRBJ2-6, the full variable domain is EADIYQTPRYLVIGTGKKITLECSQTMGHDKMYWYQQDPGMELHLIHYSYGVNSTEKGDLSSESTVSRIRTEHFPLTLESARPSHTSQYLCASSPPGAGANVLTFGAGSRLTVL.

This chain connects TRBV7-6 to TRBJ1-3; 8 nucleotides agree with TRBD1. The ends lost 3 bases at V and 0 bases at J; junction bases unmatched: 7. Germline lookup yields CDR1 SGHVS and CDR2 FNYEAQ. CDR3 length equals 17 residues. The CDR3 loop is CASSFSYRGSSGNTIYF. CDR3 bases: TGTGCCAGCAGCTTTAGTTACAGGGGGAGCTCTGGAAACACCATATATTTT.

Turning to this clone: Germline and junction disagree at one end, which may indicate a read error. The identical CDR3 is also encoded by other nucleotide sequences in the sample. This chain links TRBV5-1 with TRBJ2-7; D is possibly TRBD2 (6 bases). Germline lookup yields CDR1 SGHRS and CDR2 YFSETQ. CDR3 length equals 15 residues. The CDR3 here is CASSRFVGSSYEQYF. In DNA, the CDR3 is TGCGCCAGCAGCCGATTTGTCGGGAGCTCCTACGAGCAGTATTTC. The whole variable domain, filled in from reference TRBV5-1 and TRBJ2-7, reads KAGVTQTPRYLIKTRGQQVTLSCSPISGHRSVSWYQQTPGQGLQFLFEYFSETQRNKGNFPGRFSGRQFSNSRSEMNVSTLELGDSALYLCASSRFVGSSYEQYFGPGTRLTVT.

Concerning this clone: Other nucleotide sequences from this sample produce the same CDR3. This chain uses TRBV7-2 with TRBJ2-1; unclear D gene. CDR1 is SGHTA and CDR2 is FQGNSA in the germline V gene. Trimming took 5 bases from V and 0 from J, leaving 5 bases between them. The CDR3 length is 13 residues. CDR3 bases: TGTGCCAGCAGCCTTAACTCCTACAATGAGCAGTTCTTC. Its protein product is CASSLNSYNEQFF.

This sequence joins TRBV28 and TRBJ2-7; no clear D gene. V was trimmed by 6 bases and J by 2 bases, leaving 14 bases between them. The CDR3 is made up of 14 amino acids. Germline CDR1 and CDR2: MDHEN and SYDVKM. The CDR3 nucleotides read TGTGCCAGCAGACCTTCCGAGGATCCCTACGAGCAGTACTTC. Protein sequence: CASRPSEDPYEQYF.

The rearrangement links TRBV10-3 to TRBJ2-3, with D maybe TRBD1 (6 bases). The CDR3 has 14 residues. The V end was cut by 8 bases, the J end by 1 base, with 13 bases between. Germline V CDR1 and CDR2: ENHRY, SYGVKD. CDR3 nucleotide sequence: TGTGCCATCTCAACAGGGTCAGGCACAGATACGCAGTATTTT. It encodes CAISTGSGTDTQYF.

As to this clone: The same CDR3 can be traced to other DNA sequences in this sample. The chain recombines TRBV5-1 with TRBJ2-1; 10 bases match TRBD2. The CDR3 extends over 15 amino acids. Germline assignment: CDR1 SGHRS and CDR2 YFSETQ. V gave up 0 bases and J gave up 5 bases; unmatched junction bases: 2. DNA of the CDR3: TGCGCCAGCAGCTTGGTTACTAGCGGGAACAATGAGCAGTTCTTC. As protein: CASSLVTSGNNEQFF.

This CDR3 is CASRIPGTNYGYTF. As DNA, the CDR3 is TGTGCCAGCAGAATCCCAGGGACTAACTATGGCTACACCTTC. The rearrangement joins TRBV27 to TRBJ1-2; D perhaps matches TRBD1 (5 bases). Per the germline V gene, CDR1 is MNHEY and CDR2 is SMNVEV (reference sequence). The CDR3 loop spans 14 amino acids. V was shortened by 6 bases and J by 0 bases, with 11 bases between the two germline ends.

This chain's CDR3 is CASSSASTGPPGGYTF. CDR3 DNA sequence: TGTGCCAGCAGCTCCGCTTCGACAGGGCCGCCGGGTGGCTACACCTTC. The chain recombines TRBV7-2 with TRBJ1-2, with 7 nucleotides matching TRBD1. The CDR3 consists of 16 residues. Germline assignment: CDR1 SGHTA and CDR2 FQGNSA. V lost 4 bases to trimming and J lost 7 bases; unmatched junction nucleotides: 15.

This clone showed up just once. J is TRBJ1-5 and V is TRBV18; maybe TRBD1 (6 bases). Trimming pared 0 bases from V and 5 bases from J, leaving 11 bases between. The CDR3 is 15 amino acids. CDR1 KGHSH and CDR2 LQKENI come from the germline V gene. CDR3 nucleotide sequence: TGTGCCAGCTCACCACCGGGCGGGGGCCATCAGCCCCAGCATTTT. Residues: CASSPPGGGHQPQHF.

The rearrangement uses TRBV25-1 and TRBJ2-7; 8 bases align to TRBD1. Losses at the gene ends were 6 bases for V and 9 bases for J; bases not matched to a gene: 4. CDR1 is MGHDK and CDR2 is SYGVNS in the germline V gene. The CDR3 has 11 amino acids. CDR3 nucleotides: TGTGCCAGCAGCCCAGACAGGGGGCAGTACTTC. Its protein product is CASSPDRGQYF.

The V call is TRBV19, the J call TRBJ1-5; 9 bases line up with TRBD1. V was clipped by 5 bases and J by 6 bases; unmatched bases: 8. Germline V CDR1 and CDR2: LNHDA, SQIVND (reference sequence). CDR3 size: 15 residues. CDR3 sequence reads: CASSPGQGNRQPQHF. The CDR3 coding sequence is TGTGCCAGTAGTCCGGGACAGGGTAACCGTCAGCCCCAGCATTTT. The variable domain in full, completed from reference TRBV19 and TRBJ1-5, reads DGGITQSPKYLFRKEGQNVTLSCEQNLNHDAMYWYRQDPGQGLRLIYYSQIVNDFQKGDIAEGYSVSREKKESFPLTVTSAQKNPTAFYLCASSPGQGNRQPQHFGDGTRLSIL.

The chain couples TRBV5-4 to TRBJ2-3; possibly TRBD2 for D (5 bases). This CDR3 spans 14 amino acids. V lost 5 bases to trimming and J lost 0 bases, with 10 bases between them. In germline, CDR1 is SGHNT, CDR2 YYREEE (reference sequence). CDR3 DNA sequence: TGTGCCAGCAGGGATAGCGCGAGCACAGATACGCAGTATTTT. Its protein is CASRDSASTDTQYF.

Comment on this clone: This sample includes further DNA sequences coding for the same CDR3. The chain employs TRBV7-2 and TRBJ1-2; D gene unclear. Germline V gives CDR1 SGHTA, CDR2 FQGNSA. The CDR3 runs 13 residues. V lost 5 bases to trimming and J lost 0 bases, with 7 bases between them. DNA of the CDR3: TGTGCCAGCAGCCCCCGGGCTAACTATGGCTACACCTTC. As protein: CASSPRANYGYTF. The full variable domain, completed using reference TRBV7-2 and TRBJ1-2, is GAGVSQSPSNKVTEKGKDVELRCDPISGHTALYWYRQSLGQGLEFLIYFQGNSAPDKSGLPSDRFSAERTGGSVSTLTIQRTQQEDSAVYLCASSPRANYGYTFGSGTRLTVV.

The rearrangement uses TRBV18 and TRBJ1-4; possibly TRBD1 for D (6 bases). Per germline, CDR1 KGHSH and CDR2 LQKENI. Trimming took 6 bases from V and 8 from J, leaving 13 bases between them. This CDR3 region has 13 residues. The CDR3 coding sequence is TGTGCCAGCTCTGACAGGTCCGAAGAAAAACTGTTTTTT. This translates into CASSDRSEEKLFF. The full variable domain, completed using reference TRBV18 and TRBJ1-4, is NAGVMQNPRHLVRRRGQEARLRCSPMKGHSHVYWYRQLPEEGLKFMVYLQKENIIDESGMPKERFSAEFPKEGPSILRIQQVVRGDSAAYFCASSDRSEEKLFFGSGTQLSVL.

Note on this clone: The sample has other DNA sequences that encode this CDR3 too. The rearrangement uses TRBV7-3 and TRBJ1-1; D unresolved. The CDR3 sequence is 13 residues long. Trimming took 5 bases from V and 1 from J, leaving 8 bases between them. The germline CDR1 and CDR2 sequences are SGHTA and FQGTGA. The CDR3 DNA sequence: TGTGCCAGCAGCCGCGTTGGGAACACTGAAGCTTTCTTT. Encoded protein: CASSRVGNTEAFF.

This rearrangement joins TRBV6-1 to TRBJ2-3, with TRBD2 matching 10 bases. CDR1 and CDR2 (germline): MNHNS, SASEGT. The length of the CDR3 is 14 residues. With 6 bases clipped from V and 4 bases from J, the junction kept 4 bases outside the gene matches. CDR3 amino acids: CASSPAGGPDTQYF. DNA of the CDR3: TGTGCCAGCAGCCCAGCGGGAGGGCCAGATACGCAGTATTTT.

This chain connects TRBV7-9 to TRBJ2-1, with D possibly TRBD1 on 6 matching bases. In germline, CDR1 is SEHNR, CDR2 FQNEAQ (reference sequence). The germline V and J ends were trimmed by 1 base and 8 bases, with 12 bases remaining between them. CDR3 length equals 14 residues. The CDR3 DNA reads as TGTGCCAGCAGCTTAGGGGACACCGTCGATGAGCAGTTCTTC. This codes for CASSLGDTVDEQFF.